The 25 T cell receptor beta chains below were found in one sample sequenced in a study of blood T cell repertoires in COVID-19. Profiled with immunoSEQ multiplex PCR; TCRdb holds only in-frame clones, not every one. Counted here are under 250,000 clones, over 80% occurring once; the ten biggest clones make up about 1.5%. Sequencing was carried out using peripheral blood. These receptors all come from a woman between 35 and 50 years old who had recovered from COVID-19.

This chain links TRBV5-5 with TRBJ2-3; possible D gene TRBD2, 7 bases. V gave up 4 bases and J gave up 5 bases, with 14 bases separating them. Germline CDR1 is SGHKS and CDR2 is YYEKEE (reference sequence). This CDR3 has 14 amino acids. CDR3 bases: TGTGCCAGCAGCAAAGGGGGGGTTGGAGATACGCAGTATTTT. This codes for CASSKGGVGDTQYF.

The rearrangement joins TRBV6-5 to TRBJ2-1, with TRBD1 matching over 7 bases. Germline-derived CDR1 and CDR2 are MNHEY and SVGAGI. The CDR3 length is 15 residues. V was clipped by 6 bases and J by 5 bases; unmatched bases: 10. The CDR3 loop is CASSRTGAVDNEQFF. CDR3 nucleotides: TGTGCCAGCAGCCGTACAGGGGCCGTAGACAATGAGCAGTTCTTC.

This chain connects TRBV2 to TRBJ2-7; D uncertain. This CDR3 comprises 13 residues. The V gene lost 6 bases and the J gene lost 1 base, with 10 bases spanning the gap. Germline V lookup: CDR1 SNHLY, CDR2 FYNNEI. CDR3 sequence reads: CASSVSVSYEQYF. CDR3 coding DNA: TGTGCCAGCAGCGTTTCTGTGTCCTACGAGCAGTACTTC. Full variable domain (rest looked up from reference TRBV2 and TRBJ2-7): EPEVTQTPSHQVTQMGQEVILRCVPISNHLYFYWYRQILGQKVEFLVSFYNNEISEKSEIFDDQFSVERPDGSNFTLKIRSTKLEDSAMYFCASSVSVSYEQYFGPGTRLTVT.

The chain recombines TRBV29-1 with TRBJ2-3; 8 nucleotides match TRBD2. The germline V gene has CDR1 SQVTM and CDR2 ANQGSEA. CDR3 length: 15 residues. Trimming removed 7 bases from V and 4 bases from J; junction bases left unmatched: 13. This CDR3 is CSALRRLAFSDTQYF. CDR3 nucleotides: TGCAGCGCACTCCGGAGACTAGCGTTCTCAGATACGCAGTATTTT.

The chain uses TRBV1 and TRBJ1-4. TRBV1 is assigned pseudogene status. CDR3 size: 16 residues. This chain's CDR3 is CTSSHRKGGPDEKLFF. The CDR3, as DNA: TGCACCAGCAGCCACCGGAAGGGAGGGCCAGATGAAAAACTGTTTTTT.

The CDR3 region has the DNA TGTGCCTGGAGTCGTCAGGGGGCTTTTGGCTACACCTTC. Translating it yields CAWSRQGAFGYTF. V gene TRBV30 combines with J gene TRBJ1-2, with 8 positions matching TRBD1. The CDR3 extends over 13 amino acids. Germline V gives CDR1 GTSNPN, CDR2 SVGIG (reference sequence). J was trimmed by 7 bases and V by 2 bases; bases with no gene match: 6.

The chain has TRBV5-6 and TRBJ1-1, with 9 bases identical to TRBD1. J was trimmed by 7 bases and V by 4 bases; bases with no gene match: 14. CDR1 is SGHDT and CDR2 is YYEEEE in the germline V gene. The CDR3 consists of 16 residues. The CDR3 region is CASSPVPGQGGLEAFF. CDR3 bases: TGTGCCAGCAGCCCCGTCCCGGGACAGGGAGGTCTTGAAGCTTTCTTT.

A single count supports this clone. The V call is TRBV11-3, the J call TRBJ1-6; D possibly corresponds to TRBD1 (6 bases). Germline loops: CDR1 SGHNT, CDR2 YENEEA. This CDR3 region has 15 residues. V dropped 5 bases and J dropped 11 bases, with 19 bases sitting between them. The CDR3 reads CASSQAGGAMTPLHF. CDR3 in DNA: TGTGCCAGCAGCCAGGCCGGGGGGGCAATGACACCCCTCCACTTT.

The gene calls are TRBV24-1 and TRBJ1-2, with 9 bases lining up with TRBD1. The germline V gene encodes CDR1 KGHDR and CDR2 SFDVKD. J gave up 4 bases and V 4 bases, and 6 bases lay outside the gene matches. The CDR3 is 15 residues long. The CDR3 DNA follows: TGTGCCACCAGTGAGTGGACAGGGGATAGCTATGGCTACACCTTC. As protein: CATSEWTGDSYGYTF.

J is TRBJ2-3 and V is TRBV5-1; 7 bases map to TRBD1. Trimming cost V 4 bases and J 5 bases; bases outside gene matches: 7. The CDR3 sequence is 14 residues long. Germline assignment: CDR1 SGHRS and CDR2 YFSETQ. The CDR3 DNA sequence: TGCGCCAGCAGCCGAGGGACAGTTTTAGATACGCAGTATTTT. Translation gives CASSRGTVLDTQYF. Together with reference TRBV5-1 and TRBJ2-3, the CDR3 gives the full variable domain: KAGVTQTPRYLIKTRGQQVTLSCSPISGHRSVSWYQQTPGQGLQFLFEYFSETQRNKGNFPGRFSGRQFSNSRSEMNVSTLELGDSALYLCASSRGTVLDTQYFGPGTRLTVL.

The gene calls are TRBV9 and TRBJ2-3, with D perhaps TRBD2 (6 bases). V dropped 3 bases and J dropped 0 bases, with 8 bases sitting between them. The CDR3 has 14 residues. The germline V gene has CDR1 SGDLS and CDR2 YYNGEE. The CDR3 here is CASSAGTSTDTQYF. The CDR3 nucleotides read TGTGCCAGCAGCGCCGGGACTAGCACAGATACGCAGTATTTT. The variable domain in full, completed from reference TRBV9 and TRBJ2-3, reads DSGVTQTPKHLITATGQRVTLRCSPRSGDLSVYWYQQSLDQGLQFLIQYYNGEERAKGNILERFSAQQFPDLHSELNLSSLELGDSALYFCASSAGTSTDTQYFGPGTRLTVL.

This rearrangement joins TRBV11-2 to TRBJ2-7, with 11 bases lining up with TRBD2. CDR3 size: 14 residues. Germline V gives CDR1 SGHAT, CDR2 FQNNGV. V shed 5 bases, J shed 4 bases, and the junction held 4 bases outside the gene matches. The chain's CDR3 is CASSQTSGAYEQYF. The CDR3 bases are TGTGCCAGCAGCCAGACTAGCGGGGCTTACGAGCAGTACTTC.

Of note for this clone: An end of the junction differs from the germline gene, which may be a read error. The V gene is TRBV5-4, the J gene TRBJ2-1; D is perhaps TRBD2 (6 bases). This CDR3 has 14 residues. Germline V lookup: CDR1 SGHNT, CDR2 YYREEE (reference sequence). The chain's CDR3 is CASSSPSGGEIGVF. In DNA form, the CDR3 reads TGTGCCAGCAGCTCCCCTTCCGGGGGTGAGATAGGGGTCTTC.

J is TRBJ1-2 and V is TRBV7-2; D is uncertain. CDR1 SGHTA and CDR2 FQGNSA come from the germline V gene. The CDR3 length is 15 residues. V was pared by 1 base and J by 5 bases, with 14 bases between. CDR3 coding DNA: TGTGCCAGCAGCTTAGACCCTAGTAATTTTTATGGCTACACCTTC. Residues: CASSLDPSNFYGYTF.

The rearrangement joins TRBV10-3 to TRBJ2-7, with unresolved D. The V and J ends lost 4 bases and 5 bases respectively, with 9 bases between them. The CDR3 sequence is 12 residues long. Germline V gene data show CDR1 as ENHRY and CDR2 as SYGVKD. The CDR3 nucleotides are TGTGCCATCAGTGCGCTAATCGACGAGCAGTACTTC. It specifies CAISALIDEQYF.

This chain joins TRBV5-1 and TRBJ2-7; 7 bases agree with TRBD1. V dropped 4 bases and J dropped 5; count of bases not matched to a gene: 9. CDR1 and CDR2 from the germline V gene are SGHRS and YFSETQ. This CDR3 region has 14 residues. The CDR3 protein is CASSIDRAQDEQYF. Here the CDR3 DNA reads TGCGCCAGCAGCATTGACAGGGCGCAGGACGAGCAGTACTTC. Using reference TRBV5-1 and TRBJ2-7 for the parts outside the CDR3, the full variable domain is KAGVTQTPRYLIKTRGQQVTLSCSPISGHRSVSWYQQTPGQGLQFLFEYFSETQRNKGNFPGRFSGRQFSNSRSEMNVSTLELGDSALYLCASSIDRAQDEQYFGPGTRLTVT.

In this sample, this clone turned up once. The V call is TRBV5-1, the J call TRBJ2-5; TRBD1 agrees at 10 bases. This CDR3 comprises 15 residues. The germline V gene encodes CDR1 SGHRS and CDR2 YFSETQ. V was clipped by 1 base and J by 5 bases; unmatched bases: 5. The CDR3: CASSLSGTGEETQYF. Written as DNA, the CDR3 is TGCGCCAGCAGCTTGTCGGGGACAGGGGAGGAGACCCAGTACTTC.

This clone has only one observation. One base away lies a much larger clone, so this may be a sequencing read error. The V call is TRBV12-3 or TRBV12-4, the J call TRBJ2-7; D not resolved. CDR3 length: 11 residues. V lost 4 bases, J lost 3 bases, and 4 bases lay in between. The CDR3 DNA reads TGTGCCAGCAGTTACAACTACGAGCAGTACTTC. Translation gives CASSYNYEQYF.

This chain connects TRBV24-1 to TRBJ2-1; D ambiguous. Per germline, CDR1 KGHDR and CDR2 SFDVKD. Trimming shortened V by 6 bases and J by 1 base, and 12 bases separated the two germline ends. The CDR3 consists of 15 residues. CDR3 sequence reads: CATSSSMLSYNEQFF. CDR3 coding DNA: TGTGCCACCAGTTCAAGCATGCTTTCCTACAATGAGCAGTTCTTC.

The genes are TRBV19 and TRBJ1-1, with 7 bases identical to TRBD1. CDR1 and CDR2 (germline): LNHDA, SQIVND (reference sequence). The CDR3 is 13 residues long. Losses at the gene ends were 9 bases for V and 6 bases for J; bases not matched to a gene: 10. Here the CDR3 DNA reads TGTGCCAGCCTGCACGGGACAGATTCTGAAGCTTTCTTT. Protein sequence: CASLHGTDSEAFF.

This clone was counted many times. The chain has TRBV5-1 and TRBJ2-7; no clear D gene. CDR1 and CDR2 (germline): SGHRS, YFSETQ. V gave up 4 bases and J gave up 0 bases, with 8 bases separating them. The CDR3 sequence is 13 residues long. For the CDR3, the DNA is TGCGCCAGCAGCACAACAAGCTCCTACGAGCAGTACTTC. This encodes CASSTTSSYEQYF.

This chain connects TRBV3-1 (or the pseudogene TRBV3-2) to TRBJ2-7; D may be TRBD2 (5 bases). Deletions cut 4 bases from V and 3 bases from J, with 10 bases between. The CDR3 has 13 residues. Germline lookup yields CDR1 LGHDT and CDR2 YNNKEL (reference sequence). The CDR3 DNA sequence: TGTGCCAGCAGCCCGGCTGGAGGCTACGAGCAGTACTTC. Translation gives CASSPAGGYEQYF.

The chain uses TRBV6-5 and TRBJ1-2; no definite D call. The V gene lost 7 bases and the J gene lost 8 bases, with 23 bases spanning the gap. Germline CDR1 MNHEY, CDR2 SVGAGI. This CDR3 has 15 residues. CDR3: CASIFFRAGGSGYTF. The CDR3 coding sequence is TGTGCCAGCATCTTTTTCCGGGCCGGCGGGAGCGGCTACACCTTC.

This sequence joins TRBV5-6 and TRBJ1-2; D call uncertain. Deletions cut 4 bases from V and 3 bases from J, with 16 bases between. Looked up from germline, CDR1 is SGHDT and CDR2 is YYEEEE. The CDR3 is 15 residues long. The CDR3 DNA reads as TGTGCCAGCAGCCGAGCGGGTCGGGGAGACTATGGCTACACCTTC. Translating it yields CASSRAGRGDYGYTF.

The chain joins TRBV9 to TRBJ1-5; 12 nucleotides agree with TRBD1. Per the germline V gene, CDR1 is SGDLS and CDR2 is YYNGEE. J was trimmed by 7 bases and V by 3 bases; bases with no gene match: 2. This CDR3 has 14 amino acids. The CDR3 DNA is TGTGCCAGCAGCGCCGGGACAGGGGGCCAGCCCCAGCATTTT. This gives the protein CASSAGTGGQPQHF.